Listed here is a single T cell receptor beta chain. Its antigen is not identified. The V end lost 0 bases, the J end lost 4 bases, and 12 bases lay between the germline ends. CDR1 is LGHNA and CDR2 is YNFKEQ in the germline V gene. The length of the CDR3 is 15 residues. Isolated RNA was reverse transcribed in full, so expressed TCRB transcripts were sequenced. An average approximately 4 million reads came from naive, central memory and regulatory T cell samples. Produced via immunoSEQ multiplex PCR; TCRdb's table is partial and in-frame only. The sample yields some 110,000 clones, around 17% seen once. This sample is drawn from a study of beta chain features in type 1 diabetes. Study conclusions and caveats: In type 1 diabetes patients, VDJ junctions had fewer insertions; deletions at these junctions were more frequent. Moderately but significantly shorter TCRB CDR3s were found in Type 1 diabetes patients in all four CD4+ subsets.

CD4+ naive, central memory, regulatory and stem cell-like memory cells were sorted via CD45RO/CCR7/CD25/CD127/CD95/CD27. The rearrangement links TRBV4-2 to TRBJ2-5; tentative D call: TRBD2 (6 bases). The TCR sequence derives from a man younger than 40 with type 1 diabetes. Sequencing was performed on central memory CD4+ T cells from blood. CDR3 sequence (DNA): TGTGCCAGCAGCCAAGAGCGGGGAACGGGAGAGACCCAGTACTTC. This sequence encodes CASSQERGTGETQYF.